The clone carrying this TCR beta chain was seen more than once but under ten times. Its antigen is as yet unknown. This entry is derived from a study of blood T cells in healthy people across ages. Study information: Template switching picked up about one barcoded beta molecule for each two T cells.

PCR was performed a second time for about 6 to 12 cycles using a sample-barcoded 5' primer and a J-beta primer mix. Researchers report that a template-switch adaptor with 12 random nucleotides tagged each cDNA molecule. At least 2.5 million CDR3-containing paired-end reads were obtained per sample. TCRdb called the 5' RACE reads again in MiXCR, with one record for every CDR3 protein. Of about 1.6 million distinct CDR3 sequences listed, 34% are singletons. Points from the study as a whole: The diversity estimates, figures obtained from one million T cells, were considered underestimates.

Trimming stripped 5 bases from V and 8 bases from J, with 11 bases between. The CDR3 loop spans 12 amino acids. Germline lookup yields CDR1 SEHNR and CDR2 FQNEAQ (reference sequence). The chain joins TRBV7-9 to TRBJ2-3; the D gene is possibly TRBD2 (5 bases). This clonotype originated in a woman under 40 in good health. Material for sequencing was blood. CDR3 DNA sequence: TGTGCCAGCAGCGAAGCGGTTCTTACGCAGTATTTT. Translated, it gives CASSEAVLTQYF.